The 16 T cell receptor beta chains in this list originate from one sample, sequenced in a study of T-cell memory formation after mild COVID-19. TCRdb called the 5' RACE reads again in MiXCR, with one record for every CDR3 protein. The sample has some 410,000 distinct CDR3 sequences, less than 25% seen once; the top ten hold around 12%. Material for sequencing was PBMCs or a T cell subset sorted from them (not recorded which). The receptors stem from an adult woman who had mild COVID-19 (a few samples of this study predate the infection). Cell type and time point are not known.

The chain combines TRBV7-9 with TRBJ2-1, with 11 bases fitting TRBD2. The CDR3 is 18 amino acids. Germline CDR1 is SEHNR and CDR2 is FQNEAQ (reference sequence). Germline trimming cut 5 bases from V and 2 bases from J; bases unmatched to any gene: 11. CDR3 nucleotide sequence: TGTGCCAGCAGCCAGACCGGGACTAGCGGAGGGGCCTACAATGAGCAGTTCTTC. Amino acid sequence: CASSQTGTSGGAYNEQFF.

Written as DNA, the CDR3 is TGTGCCAGCAGCCCGCTAGCGGGAGGGCAGCTTGGTGAGCAGTTCTTC. Translated: CASSPLAGGQLGEQFF. The gene calls are TRBV7-9 and TRBJ2-1; 12 nucleotides align to TRBD2. Germline loops: CDR1 SEHNR, CDR2 FQNEAQ (reference sequence). V dropped 5 bases and J dropped 9; count of bases not matched to a gene: 11. This CDR3 is 16 amino acids long.

This clonotype was found a few times. The chain has TRBV10-3 and TRBJ1-2; no reliable D call. The CDR3 length is 13 residues. V was cut by 3 bases and J by 1 base, with 6 bases left in between. The germline CDR1 and CDR2 sequences are ENHRY and SYGVKD. The CDR3 bases are TGTGCCATCAGTGAAGAGAGTAACTATGGCTACACCTTC. Translation gives CAISEESNYGYTF.

This clonotype showed up many times. The gene calls are TRBV29-1 and TRBJ2-1; 8 bases agree with TRBD1. This CDR3 spans 13 amino acids. Germline loops: CDR1 SQVTM, CDR2 ANQGSEA. V was clipped by 3 bases and J by 6 bases; unmatched bases: 4. CDR3 nucleotides: TGCAGCGTTGACAGGGGGCTGAGCAATGAGCAGTTCTTC. It encodes CSVDRGLSNEQFF.

This clonotype has only a few counts. The chain combines TRBV7-2 with TRBJ2-7; D is perhaps TRBD2 (6 bases). Between the trimmed V and J ends, which lost 5 bases and 3 bases, there was a span of 8 bases. The CDR3 has 12 amino acids. Germline V gene sequence: CDR1 SGHTA, CDR2 FQGNSA. CDR3 coding DNA: TGTGCCAGCAGCGTTAGCGGCTACGAGCAGTACTTC. Translation: CASSVSGYEQYF.

The sample holds a few counts of this clonotype. V usage is TRBV5-5 and J usage is TRBJ2-1; 12 bases line up with TRBD2. J gave up 8 bases and V 4 bases, and 4 bases lay outside the gene matches. This CDR3 is 14 amino acids long. Germline CDR1 SGHKS, CDR2 YYEKEE (reference sequence). The CDR3: CASSDGLAGYEQFF. CDR3 nucleotides: TGTGCCAGCAGCGACGGACTAGCGGGATATGAGCAGTTCTTC.

A few counts support this clonotype. The chain has TRBV7-8 and TRBJ2-1; D unresolved. V was pared by 1 base and J by 5 bases, with 3 bases between. From germline, CDR1 is SGHVS and CDR2 FQNEAQ. The CDR3 length is 12 residues. CDR3 amino acids: CASSLVHNEQFF. The CDR3 coding sequence is TGTGCCAGCAGCTTAGTTCACAATGAGCAGTTCTTC.

This clonotype was observed a handful of times. The chain recombines TRBV6-6 with TRBJ1-5; weak D call: TRBD1 (5 bases). Trimming removed 5 bases at V and 2 bases at J, with 16 bases between. This CDR3 spans 16 amino acids. Germline V CDR1 and CDR2: MNHNY, SVGAGI (reference sequence). The CDR3 here is CASSAGGTVRNQPQHF. The CDR3 DNA follows: TGTGCCAGCAGTGCGGGGGGGACGGTACGCAATCAGCCCCAGCATTTT.

The V gene is TRBV24-1, the J gene TRBJ2-7; TRBD2 agrees at 10 bases. Germline CDR1 reads KGHDR; CDR2 reads SFDVKD. V shed 2 bases, J shed 3 bases, and the junction held 6 bases outside the gene matches. The CDR3 contains 16 residues. CDR3 region: CATSDSGAGGFYEQYF. In nucleotides, the CDR3 is TGTGCCACCAGTGATTCCGGAGCGGGAGGGTTCTACGAGCAGTACTTC.

The rearrangement joins TRBV4-2 to TRBJ2-2, with TRBD2 matching over 9 bases. V shed 1 base and J 7 bases; nucleotides not matched to a gene: 4. Germline CDR1 reads LGHNA; CDR2 reads YNFKEQ. The CDR3 consists of 15 residues. CDR3 loop: CASSQVAGGIGELFF. The CDR3, as DNA: TGTGCCAGCAGCCAAGTCGCGGGGGGGATCGGGGAGCTGTTTTTT.

The chain carries TRBV24-1 and TRBJ1-3; no clear D. The germline gives CDR1 KGHDR, CDR2 SFDVKD. The CDR3 spans 15 residues. With 3 bases removed from V and 6 bases from J, the gap between germline ends came to 14 bases. The DNA for the CDR3 is TGTGCCACCAGTGATCCAAGGGCGCCGGCAAACACCATATATTTT. This codes for CATSDPRAPANTIYF.

This clonotype was recorded a few times. V usage is TRBV6-2 or TRBV6-3 and J usage is TRBJ2-3, with TRBD2 matching 7 bases. Trimming at V came to 5 bases and at J to 1 base, leaving 6 bases not matched to a gene. The CDR3 consists of 15 residues. Germline V gene data show CDR1 as MNHEY and CDR2 as SVGEGT. CDR3 loop: CASSPLAERTDTQYF. In DNA, the CDR3 is TGTGCCAGCAGTCCTCTAGCGGAGCGCACAGATACGCAGTATTTT.

The rearrangement joins TRBV18 to TRBJ2-7, with 11 bases matching TRBD1. Germline trimming cut 3 bases from V and 5 bases from J; bases unmatched to any gene: 3. Per germline, CDR1 KGHSH and CDR2 LQKENI. The CDR3 runs 14 residues. In DNA, the CDR3 is TGTGCCAGCTCACCCGGGACAGGGGGTAACGAGCAGTACTTC. Encoded protein: CASSPGTGGNEQYF.

This clonotype was observed a few times. The chain uses TRBV19 and TRBJ2-2; 7 nucleotides agree with TRBD1. The CDR3 has 15 residues. Unmatched junction bases numbered 3, after V lost 1 base and J lost 4 bases. CDR1 and CDR2 from the germline V gene are LNHDA and SQIVND (reference sequence). The CDR3 is CASSIGSGGTGELFF. In nucleotides, the CDR3 is TGTGCCAGTAGTATAGGTTCAGGGGGCACCGGGGAGCTGTTTTTT.

A few counts support this clonotype. The J gene is TRBJ1-2, the V gene TRBV7-2, with D uncertain. This CDR3 has 13 amino acids. Germline assignment: CDR1 SGHTA and CDR2 FQGNSA. V was clipped by 5 bases and J by 2 bases, with 9 bases between them. The CDR3 region has the DNA TGTGCCAGCAGCCCCGGGCCGAACTATGGCTACACCTTC. Translated, it gives CASSPGPNYGYTF.

V usage is TRBV10-3 and J usage is TRBJ2-1; 7 nucleotides match TRBD1. Germline V lookup: CDR1 ENHRY, CDR2 SYGVKD. Trimming cost V 4 bases and J 10 bases; bases outside gene matches: 13. There are 15 residues in the CDR3. The CDR3 loop reads CAISGGQVARYEQFF. The CDR3 coding sequence is TGTGCCATCAGTGGAGGACAGGTCGCCCGATACGAGCAGTTCTTC.